One sample yielded the 22 T cell receptor beta chains listed below, sequenced in a study of blood T cell repertoires in COVID-19. Method: immunoSEQ multiplex PCR; TCRdb's copy keeps in-frame clones and lacks some. Found here are approximately 440,000 clones, about 90% of them singletons; the top ten hold around 0.6%. Sequencing was performed on PBMCs or T cells enriched from blood (not recorded which). These receptor sequences come from a man aged 18 to 29 who had recovered from COVID-19.

The chain employs TRBV13 and TRBJ1-6, with D uncertain. This CDR3 region has 13 residues. Germline V gene data show CDR1 as PRHDT and CDR2 as FYEKMQ (reference sequence). V gave up 5 bases and J gave up 4 bases, with 6 bases separating them. CDR3 coding DNA: TGTGCCAGCAGCCGGAGTTATAATTCACCCCTCCACTTT. This sequence encodes CASSRSYNSPLHF.

V is TRBV7-6 and J is TRBJ2-7; 11 bases agree with TRBD2. J lost 3 bases, V lost 1 base, and 2 bases had no gene match. CDR1 and CDR2 from the germline V gene are SGHVS and FNYEAQ. The CDR3 sequence is 15 residues long. The CDR3 sequence is CASSLGTSGLYEQYF. As DNA, the CDR3 is TGTGCCAGCAGCTTAGGGACTAGCGGGCTCTACGAGCAGTACTTC.

The chain combines TRBV6-1 with TRBJ1-2; D remains ambiguous. Germline assignment: CDR1 MNHNS and CDR2 SASEGT. The CDR3 has 16 amino acids. Between the trimmed V and J ends, which lost 2 bases and 6 bases, there was a span of 19 bases. The CDR3 reads CASSESVAAASDGYTF. In DNA, the CDR3 is TGTGCCAGCAGTGAATCCGTCGCTGCGGCCTCCGATGGCTACACCTTC.

The CDR3 region is CASSQPGLGEPQQYF. CDR3 DNA: TGCGCCAGCAGCCAGCCGGGACTTGGGGAACCTCAGCAGTACTTC. The chain carries TRBV4-1 and TRBJ2-7, with D possibly TRBD2 on 6 matching bases. V was pared by 3 bases and J by 8 bases, with 20 bases between. The CDR3 covers 15 residues. Germline V gives CDR1 MGHRA, CDR2 YSYEKL.

V is TRBV6-5 and J is TRBJ1-3; D perhaps matches TRBD1 (5 bases). The CDR3 is 15 amino acids. Germline V gene sequence: CDR1 MNHEY, CDR2 SVGAGI. Trimming removed 6 bases from V and 2 bases from J, with 14 bases in between. CDR3 nucleotide sequence: TGTGCCAGCAGCACCGGGGGAATCGCTGGAAACACCATATATTTT. It yields the protein CASSTGGIAGNTIYF.

This clone has only one observation. This chain links TRBV19 with TRBJ1-2, with 8 bases matching TRBD1. There are 15 residues in the CDR3. V gave up 3 bases and J gave up 4 bases; unmatched junction bases: 7. CDR1 and CDR2 from the germline V gene are LNHDA and SQIVND (reference sequence). CDR3 amino acids: CASSMVSGGGYGYTF. The CDR3 DNA reads as TGTGCCAGTAGTATGGTTTCAGGGGGCGGCTATGGCTACACCTTC.

This chain connects TRBV18 to TRBJ2-1; 13 positions agree with TRBD2. Germline lookup yields CDR1 KGHSH and CDR2 LQKENI. CDR3 length: 16 amino acids. The junction had 7 bases not matched to a gene; V was cut back by 3 bases and J by 8 bases. CDR3 bases: TGTGCCAGCTCACCCACTAGCGGGAGGGCCGTCGATGAGCAGTTCTTC. Translated: CASSPTSGRAVDEQFF.

The genes are TRBV7-6 and TRBJ1-1, with D hard to call. The CDR3 is made up of 17 amino acids. V gave up 5 bases and J gave up 0 bases, with 19 bases separating them. Germline V lookup: CDR1 SGHVS, CDR2 FNYEAQ. The CDR3 DNA reads as TGTGCCAGCAGCCCCCAACTAGGGAGATCAATGAACACTGAAGCTTTCTTT. The encoded protein is CASSPQLGRSMNTEAFF. The full variable domain, its missing parts supplied by reference TRBV7-6 and TRBJ1-1, is GAGVSQSPRYKVTKRGQDVALRCDPISGHVSLYWYRQALGQGPEFLTYFNYEAQQDKSGLPNDRFSAERPEGSISTLTIQRTEQRDSAMYRCASSPQLGRSMNTEAFFGQGTRLTVV.

J is TRBJ1-5 and V is TRBV19; D is ambiguous. V dropped 6 bases and J dropped 4 bases, with 7 bases sitting between them. The V gene's germline CDR1 is LNHDA and CDR2 SQIVND (reference sequence). The CDR3 spans 12 residues. The CDR3 sequence is CASSRANQPQHF. DNA of the CDR3: TGTGCCAGTAGCCGAGCTAATCAGCCCCAGCATTTT.

The chain employs TRBV7-3 and TRBJ1-6, with TRBD1 matching 9 bases. The CDR3 is 17 amino acids. Germline V gene data show CDR1 as SGHTA and CDR2 as FQGTGA. Germline trimming cut 5 bases from V and 6 bases from J; bases unmatched to any gene: 11. The CDR3 sequence: CASSQDTGTGLNSPLHF. The DNA of the CDR3 is TGTGCCAGCAGCCAAGATACCGGGACAGGGCTTAATTCACCCCTCCACTTT.

This rearrangement joins TRBV2 to TRBJ1-2; 7 bases are shared with TRBD1. This CDR3 spans 13 amino acids. Per the germline V gene, CDR1 is SNHLY and CDR2 is FYNNEI. J was trimmed by 12 bases and V by 2 bases; bases with no gene match: 9. The CDR3 DNA is TGTGCCAGCAGTGAACACAGGGGAGCTGTAGACACCTTC. Protein sequence: CASSEHRGAVDTF.

This chain uses TRBV5-4 with TRBJ2-7, with D possibly being TRBD2 (5 bases). Germline CDR1 SGHNT, CDR2 YYREEE (reference sequence). This CDR3 spans 13 amino acids. V dropped 2 bases and J dropped 6 bases, with 12 bases sitting between them. The CDR3 protein is CASSFVSDFEQYF. In DNA form, the CDR3 reads TGTGCCAGCAGCTTCGTTTCGGACTTCGAGCAGTACTTC.

This chain links TRBV19 with TRBJ1-5; possible D gene TRBD1, 5 bases. CDR3 length: 16 residues. V was shortened by 7 bases and J by 10 bases, with 26 bases between the two germline ends. Germline V CDR1 and CDR2: LNHDA, SQIVND (reference sequence). The CDR3 region is CASTVRGGDQVKPQHF. The CDR3, as DNA: TGTGCCAGTACAGTTCGGGGAGGGGACCAGGTTAAACCCCAGCATTTT. The full variable domain, with the rest looked up from reference TRBV19 and TRBJ1-5, is DGGITQSPKYLFRKEGQNVTLSCEQNLNHDAMYWYRQDPGQGLRLIYYSQIVNDFQKGDIAEGYSVSREKKESFPLTVTSAQKNPTAFYLCASTVRGGDQVKPQHFGDGTRLSIL.

V usage is TRBV28 and J usage is TRBJ2-7; 12 nucleotides line up with TRBD1. There are 17 residues in the CDR3. Germline trimming cut 5 bases from V and 4 bases from J; bases unmatched to any gene: 12. The germline V gene encodes CDR1 MDHEN and CDR2 SYDVKM. The CDR3 nucleotides are TGTGCCAGCAGTCGCACCGGGACAGGGGGCGGTAAATACGAGCAGTACTTC. This gives the protein CASSRTGTGGGKYEQYF. The whole variable domain, remainder taken from reference TRBV28 and TRBJ2-7, is DVKVTQSSRYLVKRTGEKVFLECVQDMDHENMFWYRQDPGLGLRLIYFSYDVKMKEKGDIPEGYSVSREKKERFSLILESASTNQTSMYLCASSRTGTGGGKYEQYFGPGTRLTVT.

The V and J genes are TRBV5-1 and TRBJ1-4; tentatively, D is TRBD1 (5 bases). The CDR3 contains 15 residues. Germline V gene sequence: CDR1 SGHRS, CDR2 YFSETQ. The V end lost 0 bases, the J end lost 3 bases, and 9 bases lay between the germline ends. CDR3 DNA sequence: TGCGCCAGCAGCTTGGCCCAGGGCTCTAATGAAAAACTGTTTTTT. The encoded protein is CASSLAQGSNEKLFF.

The chain recombines TRBV5-4 with TRBJ1-3; the D gene is possibly TRBD1 (6 bases). Between the trimmed V and J ends, which lost 4 bases and 4 bases, there was a span of 18 bases. The CDR3 totals 16 residues. Germline V gene sequence: CDR1 SGHNT, CDR2 YYREEE (reference sequence). CDR3: CASSIQGAIGGNTIYF. The CDR3 nucleotides are TGTGCCAGCAGCATACAGGGAGCGATTGGCGGAAACACCATATATTTT. The full variable domain, with the rest looked up from reference TRBV5-4 and TRBJ1-3, is ETGVTQSPTHLIKTRGQQVTLRCSSQSGHNTVSWYQQALGQGPQFIFQYYREEENGRGNFPPRFSGLQFPNYSSELNVNALELDDSALYLCASSIQGAIGGNTIYFGEGSWLTVV.

The V and J genes are TRBV6-5 and TRBJ2-3; maybe TRBD1 (5 bases). The germline CDR1 and CDR2 sequences are MNHEY and SVGAGI. This CDR3 spans 15 amino acids. V lost 7 bases and J 6 bases, leaving 20 bases between the germline ends. This CDR3 is CASTGRAMFRDTQYF. CDR3 DNA: TGTGCCAGCACGGGCAGGGCAATGTTTCGGGATACGCAGTATTTT.

This chain uses TRBV30 with TRBJ1-2, with 7 bases fitting TRBD1. Trimming cost V 4 bases and J 2 bases; bases outside gene matches: 7. There are 14 residues in the CDR3. The germline V gene encodes CDR1 GTSNPN and CDR2 SVGIG (reference sequence). CDR3 in amino acids: CAWTSRGANYGYTF. CDR3 nucleotide sequence: TGTGCCTGGACCTCCAGGGGGGCCAACTATGGCTACACCTTC.

This clone was detected once. The gene calls are TRBV5-4 and TRBJ2-2, with D perhaps matching TRBD2 (6 bases). CDR3 size: 16 residues. Germline V lookup: CDR1 SGHNT, CDR2 YYREEE (reference sequence). Trimming cost V 6 bases and J 2 bases, with 17 bases left between them. The CDR3 coding sequence is TGTGCCAGCACCAGGGCCGGGACTGGCAACACCGGGGAGCTGTTTTTT. Translation: CASTRAGTGNTGELFF. The entire variable domain, with the rest obtained from reference TRBV5-4 and TRBJ2-2, is as follows: ETGVTQSPTHLIKTRGQQVTLRCSSQSGHNTVSWYQQALGQGPQFIFQYYREEENGRGNFPPRFSGLQFPNYSSELNVNALELDDSALYLCASTRAGTGNTGELFFGEGSRLTVL.

This clone was seen only once. J is TRBJ1-3 and V is TRBV3-1 (or the pseudogene TRBV3-2); D perhaps matches TRBD1 (5 bases). Germline V gene data show CDR1 as LGHDT and CDR2 as YNNKEL (reference sequence). The ends were cut back, 9 bases at V and 0 bases at J, with 9 bases in the middle. This CDR3 spans 13 amino acids. The CDR3: CASGALSGNTIYF. CDR3 bases: TGTGCCAGTGGGGCCCTCTCTGGAAACACCATATATTTT.

This rearrangement joins TRBV6-5 to TRBJ1-1; weak D call: TRBD1 (6 bases). Deletions cut 4 bases from V and 6 bases from J, with 18 bases between. Germline CDR1 is MNHEY and CDR2 is SVGAGI. The CDR3 runs 15 residues. The CDR3 DNA reads TGTGCCAGCAGTTTTCACGTACAGGGCTGGGCTGAAGCTTTCTTT. It specifies CASSFHVQGWAEAFF.

The V and J genes are TRBV5-5 and TRBJ2-7; possible D gene TRBD1, 5 bases. V was shortened by 9 bases and J by 2 bases, with 12 bases between the two germline ends. Germline assignment: CDR1 SGHKS and CDR2 YYEKEE (reference sequence). There are 12 residues in the CDR3. The CDR3 loop reads CANVTEAYEQYF. For the CDR3, the DNA is TGTGCCAACGTGACAGAGGCCTACGAGCAGTACTTC. Full variable domain (missing parts from reference TRBV5-5 and TRBJ2-7): DAGVTQSPTHLIKTRGQQVTLRCSPISGHKSVSWYQQVLGQGPQFIFQYYEKEERGRGNFPDRFSARQFPNYSSELNVNALLLGDSALYLCANVTEAYEQYFGPGTRLTVT.